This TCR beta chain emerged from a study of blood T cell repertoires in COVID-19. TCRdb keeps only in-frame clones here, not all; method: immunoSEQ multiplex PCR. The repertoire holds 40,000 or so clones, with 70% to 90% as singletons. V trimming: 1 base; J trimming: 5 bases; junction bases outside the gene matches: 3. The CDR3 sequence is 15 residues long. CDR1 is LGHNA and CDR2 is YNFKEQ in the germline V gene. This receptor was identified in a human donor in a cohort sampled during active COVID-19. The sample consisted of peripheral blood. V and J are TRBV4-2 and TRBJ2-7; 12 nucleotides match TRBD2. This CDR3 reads CASSQASGGAHEQYF. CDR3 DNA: TGTGCCAGCAGCCAAGCTAGCGGGGGGGCCCACGAGCAGTACTTC.